The T cell receptor beta chain described here comes from a study of T cells in Graves' hyperthyroidism and ophthalmopathy. Study results and caveats: Most thyroid clonotypes with frequency above 0.001 were detected in blood. Ophthalmopathy stood apart from stable hyperthyroidism in a 13 V-J model.

Concerning this clonotype: The antigen remains undetermined.

The V gene's germline CDR1 is ENHRY and CDR2 SYGVKD. J lost 0 bases, V lost 10 bases, and 4 bases had no gene match. The CDR3 is 14 amino acids. Authors of the study amplified TCR beta CDR3 regions from RNA transcripts. The TCR CDR3 first-round RT-PCR relied on the HTBI primer set. TCRdb processed the multiplex PCR reads anew with MiXCR; each CDR3 protein has one entry. Here the sample spans under 450,000 distinct CDR3 sequences, about 15% being singletons. Clinical symptoms, serum thyroxine and TRAb, thyroid ultrasound and orbital computed tomography together formed the diagnostic basis. The chain has TRBV10-3 and TRBJ1-1; 11 positions match TRBD1. The receptor was isolated from a woman younger than 35 with Graves' hyperthyroidism. Sequences were obtained from blood. The CDR3 loop is CATWTGGMNTEAFF. The CDR3 region has the DNA TGTGCCACATGGACAGGGGGCATGAACACTGAAGCTTTCTTT.